The sequence of this T cell receptor beta chain was determined in a study of blood T cell repertoires in COVID-19. Whole-study context: From T cells, B-cell-depleted T cells, or PBMCs came the material, which was cDNA or gDNA.

Per the authors' pipeline: Reference gene primer amplification gave estimated nucleated cell counts. Sequencing was performed with immunoSEQ multiplex PCR; in TCRdb, only in-frame clones are kept and a portion is missing. V, J and clone size derive from that table, while D and trimming were established from the DNA sequence. Of 390,000 or so clones listed, 80% to 90% were seen once; the top ten hold over 0.95%. Each participant's cohort was designated according to participant-reported clinical history. The CDR3 extends over 17 amino acids. Germline CDR1 SGHKS, CDR2 YYEKEE (reference sequence). V was pared by 5 bases and J by 0 bases, with 11 bases of the junction left unmatched.

This TCR was recovered from a man aged 18 to 30 who had recovered from COVID-19. The chain is built from TRBV5-5 and TRBJ1-1, with TRBD1 matching 9 bases. The source material was PBMCs or T cells enriched from blood (not recorded which). CDR3 sequence reads: CASRIQGAHSLNTEAFF. CDR3 coding DNA: TGTGCCAGCAGGATACAGGGGGCGCATAGCCTGAACACTGAAGCTTTCTTT. Supplemented by reference TRBV5-5 and TRBJ1-1, the full variable domain reads DAGVTQSPTHLIKTRGQQVTLRCSPISGHKSVSWYQQVLGQGPQFIFQYYEKEERGRGNFPDRFSARQFPNYSSELNVNALLLGDSALYLCASRIQGAHSLNTEAFFGQGTRLTVV.